This record covers a single T cell receptor beta chain. This record comes from a study of blood T cells in healthy people across ages. Combining a sample-barcoded 5' primer with a J-beta primer mix, a second PCR ran for 7 to 11 cycles. TCRdb ran MiXCR on the 5' RACE reads and lists one entry per CDR3 protein. The top ten clones hold approximately 3.3% of a sample with 550,000 to 650,000 distinct CDR3 sequences, around a quarter of them seen once. No fewer than 6 million PBMCs went into each sample. The CDR3 runs to 13 residues. V lost 0 bases to trimming and J lost 3 bases, with 6 bases between them. Germline CDR1 and CDR2: MNHEY and SVGAGI. This sample was also put to use in a study of T cells of mothers and their children.

V and J are TRBV6-5 and TRBJ2-7; D gene unclear. Input material: blood. The TCR sequence derives from a boy between 2 and 10 years old in good health. The chain's CDR3 is CASSYSDLYEQYF. CDR3 nucleotide sequence: TGTGCCAGCAGTTACTCGGACCTCTACGAGCAGTACTTC.